The sample holds one count of the clone carrying this T cell receptor beta chain. The antigen remains undetermined. The CDR3 length is 17 residues. Germline assignment: CDR1 MDHEN and CDR2 SYDVKM. The V and J ends lost 6 bases and 7 bases, in that order; junction bases with no gene match: 21. This record belongs to a study of T cell responses to AZD1222 COVID-19 vaccine. Study-level points and caveats: There were mostly white British donors and more females than males, and clonal diversity was possibly underestimated.

Libraries were prepared by immunoSEQ multiplex PCR; TCRdb keeps only in-frame clonotypes and omits some of them. The sample includes fewer than 130,000 clones, about 85% of them seen just once. The sequencing used peripheral blood, collected 28 days after the second AZD1222 dose. The genes are TRBV28 and TRBJ2-7, with 7 nucleotides matching TRBD2. This TCR came from an adult who received the AZD1222 COVID-19 vaccine. CDR3 loop: CASSSPFLSGSRDEQYF. CDR3 DNA sequence: TGTGCCAGCAGCTCCCCCTTTCTTAGCGGGTCCCGGGATGAGCAGTACTTC.